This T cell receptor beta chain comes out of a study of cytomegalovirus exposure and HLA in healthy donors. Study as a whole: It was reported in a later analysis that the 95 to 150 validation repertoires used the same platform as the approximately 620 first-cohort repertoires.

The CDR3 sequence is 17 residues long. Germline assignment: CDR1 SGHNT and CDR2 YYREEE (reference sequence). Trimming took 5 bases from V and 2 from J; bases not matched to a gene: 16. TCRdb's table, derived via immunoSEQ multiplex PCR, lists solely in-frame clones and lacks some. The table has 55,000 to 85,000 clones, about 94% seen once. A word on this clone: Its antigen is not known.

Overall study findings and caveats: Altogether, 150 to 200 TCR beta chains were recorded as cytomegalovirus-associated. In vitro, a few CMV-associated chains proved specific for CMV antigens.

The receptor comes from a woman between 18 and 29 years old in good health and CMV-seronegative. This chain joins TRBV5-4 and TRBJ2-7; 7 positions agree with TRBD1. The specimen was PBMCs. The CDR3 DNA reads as TGTGCCAGCAGTTTCAGGCCCGGGACAGCCTCCCCCTACGAGCAGTACTTC. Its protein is CASSFRPGTASPYEQYF.